This T cell receptor (beta chain) was sequenced during a study of shared clonotypes between healthy human individuals. Whole-study context: The study drew on a couple of women and a few men aged 18 to 49 as donors. The study's findings and limits: Limitation of the genetic and exposure-history diversity represented came from the few donors. In several donors, about 5% of naive CD4 clonotypes appeared in common.

Trimming left V 3 bases short and J 9 bases short, with 12 bases between. The germline gives CDR1 SGHNT, CDR2 YENEEA. The CDR3 sequence is 13 residues long. Note on this clone: No antigen is known for it.

For each subset, genomic DNA was distributed in equal portions over several immunoSEQ plates. Sequenced by immunoSEQ multiplex PCR; TCRdb stores in-frame clones only, minus some. The table includes about 1.1 million clones, around 82% detected once. The source is a man between 18 and 29 years old in good health. Some clones in this sample may be carry-over from other donors' samples. The gene calls are TRBV11-3 and TRBJ2-1; D is perhaps TRBD1 or TRBD2 (5 bases each). The specimen sequenced was memory CD4+ T cells from PBMCs. Subset here: CD45RA-negative fraction. This chain's CDR3 is CASSFTGPSEQFF. CDR3 coding DNA: TGTGCCAGCAGCTTCACGGGACCCAGTGAGCAGTTCTTC.